These 11 T cell receptor beta chains came from one sample sequenced in a study of T cell responses to AZD1222 COVID-19 vaccine. TCRdb's copy holds only in-frame clones and misses some; the assay was immunoSEQ multiplex PCR. The sample holds some 130,000 clones; around 93% are singletons and the top ten take around 2.8%. Material: peripheral blood, obtained on day 0 of AZD1222 vaccination. Source of these receptors: an adult in good health.

This clone was seen once. This chain connects TRBV5-4 to TRBJ1-2; D is perhaps TRBD1 (6 bases). CDR1 and CDR2 from the germline V gene are SGHNT and YYREEE (reference sequence). The CDR3 is 15 amino acids. Trimming pared 4 bases from V and 2 bases from J, leaving 15 bases between. Here the CDR3 DNA reads TGTGCCAGCAGCCCGTTAGGACAGCAGAACTATGGCTACACCTTC. This translates into CASSPLGQQNYGYTF.

The V gene is TRBV11-3, the J gene TRBJ2-1; a possible D gene is TRBD2 (5 bases). Germline-derived CDR1 and CDR2 are SGHNT and YENEEA. The length of the CDR3 is 15 residues. Trimming pared 3 bases from V and 7 bases from J, leaving 16 bases between. The CDR3: CASSFVSPRGNEQFF. Here the CDR3 DNA reads TGTGCCAGCAGCTTTGTTAGCCCCCGGGGTAATGAGCAGTTCTTC.

This clone has just one count. The V gene is TRBV6-6, the J gene TRBJ1-5; no reliable D call. The CDR3 totals 12 residues. Between the trimmed V and J ends, which lost 6 bases and 7 bases, there was a span of 10 bases. Per the germline V gene, CDR1 is MNHNY and CDR2 is SVGAGI (reference sequence). CDR3 residues: CASRQERQPQHF. Here the CDR3 DNA reads TGTGCCAGCAGGCAGGAGAGGCAGCCCCAGCATTTT.

This clone has just one count. The J gene is TRBJ1-4, the V gene TRBV5-1; D possibly corresponds to TRBD1 (5 bases). The CDR3 has 15 residues. CDR1 and CDR2 (germline): SGHRS, YFSETQ. Trimming took 4 bases from V and 8 from J, leaving 18 bases between them. DNA of the CDR3: TGCGCCAGCAGCGTCGGGGCATCCGGCGGGGAAAAACTGTTTTTT. Its translation: CASSVGASGGEKLFF.

The V call is TRBV28, the J call TRBJ2-1, with 7 bases fitting TRBD1. Germline V gives CDR1 MDHEN, CDR2 SYDVKM. The CDR3 has 14 residues. V was pared by 7 bases and J by 0 bases, with 3 bases of the junction left unmatched. CDR3 protein: CASTHRGSYNEQFF. In nucleotides, the CDR3 is TGTGCCAGCACCCACAGGGGCTCCTACAATGAGCAGTTCTTC.

This clone appeared a few times. The chain employs TRBV9 and TRBJ1-2, with 8 bases fitting TRBD1. This CDR3 spans 14 amino acids. After removal of 2 bases from V and 7 bases from J, the junction contained 7 bases not matched to a gene. Germline V gene lookup returns CDR1 SGDLS and CDR2 YYNGEE. The DNA of the CDR3 is TGTGCCAGCAGCGTCCGGGACAGGAGGGGTGGCTACACCTTC. Translation gives CASSVRDRRGGYTF.

This chain joins TRBV5-1 and TRBJ1-6; the D is unclear. The CDR3 spans 15 residues. Germline loops: CDR1 SGHRS, CDR2 YFSETQ. Trimming cost V 0 bases and J 1 base, with 5 bases left between them. CDR3 in DNA: TGCGCCAGCAGCTTGGAACAATCCTATAATTCACCCCTCCACTTT. As protein: CASSLEQSYNSPLHF.

This chain uses TRBV2 with TRBJ2-1; 12 positions match TRBD2. This CDR3 contains 15 residues. Germline trimming cut 4 bases from V and 7 bases from J; bases unmatched to any gene: 5. Germline-derived CDR1 and CDR2 are SNHLY and FYNNEI. CDR3 sequence (DNA): TGTGCCAGCAGTGTTCCTAGCGGGAGGGGGAATGAGCAGTTCTTC. Translation: CASSVPSGRGNEQFF.

V usage is TRBV5-1 and J usage is TRBJ1-3; the D is unclear. The CDR3 spans 15 residues. V shed 0 bases and J shed 6 bases, with 13 bases lying between them. Germline V lookup: CDR1 SGHRS, CDR2 YFSETQ. The CDR3 spells CASSLVPGLANTIYF. In DNA form, the CDR3 reads TGCGCCAGCAGCTTGGTCCCAGGCCTGGCAAACACCATATATTTT.

This clone appeared a few times. The chain is built from TRBV28 and TRBJ1-2; D call uncertain. V shed 2 bases and J shed 6 bases, with 10 bases lying between them. Per germline, CDR1 MDHEN and CDR2 SYDVKM. The CDR3 loop spans 13 amino acids. This CDR3 reads CASSLRYEDGYTF. Written as DNA, the CDR3 is TGTGCCAGCAGTTTAAGGTATGAGGATGGCTACACCTTC.

The chain employs TRBV28 and TRBJ2-1; TRBD2 matches 9 bases. Germline V gene sequence: CDR1 MDHEN, CDR2 SYDVKM. This CDR3 has 15 amino acids. V lost 2 bases, J lost 4 bases, and 3 bases stayed unmatched. The CDR3 loop reads CASSLAGGLYNEQFF. DNA for the CDR3: TGTGCCAGCAGTTTAGCGGGAGGGTTATACAATGAGCAGTTCTTC. The entire variable domain, with the rest obtained from reference TRBV28 and TRBJ2-1, is as follows: DVKVTQSSRYLVKRTGEKVFLECVQDMDHENMFWYRQDPGLGLRLIYFSYDVKMKEKGDIPEGYSVSREKKERFSLILESASTNQTSMYLCASSLAGGLYNEQFFGPGTRLTVL.